This TCR beta chain was identified during a study of T cells after yellow fever vaccination. The overall study: Low-cell-number fractions underwent preparation using SMART-Seq v4 Ultra Low Input.

Overall study results and limits: The secondary response peaked faster, at day 5 versus 15, but was weaker. Researchers cautioned that FACS-sorted repertoires could harbor abundant clonotypes contaminating from the bulk population.

This clonotype has only a few counts. What it recognizes is unknown. Researchers made TCR cDNA using 5'RACE template switching, and this step added a universal primer site and UMIs. TCRdb fed the 5' RACE reads into MiXCR, producing one record per CDR3 protein. This table holds under 600,000 distinct CDR3 sequences, about 14% found once. V shed 2 bases and J shed 5 bases, with 3 bases lying between them. Germline V gives CDR1 MNHEY, CDR2 SVGAGI. The CDR3 totals 12 residues. This TCR derives from a man aged 25-45 years who received the YFV17D yellow fever vaccine. This sample comprised PBMCs, obtained on the day of the yellow fever booster vaccination. J is TRBJ1-4 and V is TRBV6-5, with D hard to call. The CDR3 spells CASSYHNEKLFF. The CDR3 DNA follows: TGTGCCAGCAGTTACCACAATGAAAAACTGTTTTTT.